The rows below give T cell receptor beta chains drawn from one sample of a study of OX40 agonist ivuxolimab in advanced cancers. The data were produced by immunoSEQ multiplex PCR, yet TCRdb's version contains in-frame clones alone and is incomplete. The sample shows almost 85,000 clones, 86% of them seen only once. Source: CD4+ or CD8+ T cells sorted from blood, taken in a trial of the OX40 agonist ivuxolimab. The receptors were sampled from an adult with an advanced solid tumor such as melanoma, head and neck, liver or kidney cancer. CDR3s leave out the opening cysteine and the closing phenylalanine or tryptophan. A D gene is named only where the DNA matches it firmly.

13,TRBV5-1,TRBD2,ASSEIAGGKETQY
12,TRBV19,NA,ASTPGRVNTEAF
15,TRBV27,NA,ASKMTRGNVRTGELF
12,TRBV7-9,NA,ASSPSNLYQPQH
14,TRBV4-2,TRBD2,ASSQVLAGNTGELF
12,TRBV11-3,NA,ASRQRVGDTEAF
12,TRBV5-1,NA,ASTSRLENQPQH
13,TRBV7-8,NA,ASSVRDTSLSGQY
13,TRBV6-1,TRBD2,ASSSTSGGTYEQY
15,TRBV7-3,TRBD2,ASSSGLAVPFGDEQF
14,TRBV7-2,NA,ASSLETGLRFYGYT
12,TRBV5-1,TRBD1,ASSLQGRGQPQH
14,TRBV5-4,TRBD2,ASSLAGSGSKNEQF
13,TRBV6-5,TRBD2,ASSYERGTTGELF
14,TRBV2,TRBD2,ASSPRGWEGVHEQY
13,TRBV18,NA,ASSPNPRAVTEAF
13,TRBV30,NA,AWSVPVSGGNTIY